These 13 T cell receptor beta chains share one sample of origin, sequenced in a study of radiotherapy plus CTLA-4 blockade in lung cancer. Assay: immunoSEQ multiplex PCR; the TCRdb copy retains only in-frame clones and omits some. The table records about 77,000 clones, over 65% of them present only once. The material sequenced was peripheral blood, taken from a patient treated with radiotherapy plus ipilimumab. Receptors originate from a human donor with non-small cell lung cancer whose response to radiotherapy plus ipilimumab could not be evaluated.

As to this clone: Its ends do not fully match the called genes, so a read error is possible. J is TRBJ1-4 and V is TRBV7-3; D is possibly TRBD1 (5 bases). Germline V gene lookup returns CDR1 SGHTA and CDR2 FQGTGA. The CDR3 is 16 amino acids. The CDR3 DNA reads as TGTGCCAGCATCTTACTGTTGACAGATATAAGTGAAAAACTGTTTTTT. It codes for CASILLLTDISEKLFF. Together with reference TRBV7-3 and TRBJ1-4, the CDR3 gives the full variable domain: GAGVSQTPSNKVTEKGKYVELRCDPISGHTALYWYRQSLGQGPEFLIYFQGTGAADDSGLPNDRFFAVRPEGSVSTLKIQRTERGDSAVYLCASILLLTDISEKLFFGSGTQLSVL.

The chain links TRBV27 to TRBJ1-5; the match to TRBD1 covers 8 bases. Germline values: CDR1 MNHEY, CDR2 SMNVEV (reference sequence). The CDR3 spans 15 residues. V was pared by 5 bases and J by 7 bases, with 10 bases of the junction left unmatched. The CDR3 nucleotides are TGTGCCAGCAGTCTCGCACAGGGGGGCTCCCAGCCCCAGCATTTT. It is translated as CASSLAQGGSQPQHF.

V gene TRBV5-8 combines with J gene TRBJ2-5, with 7 bases matching TRBD2. J lost 3 bases, V lost 2 bases, and 16 bases had no gene match. This CDR3 has 18 amino acids. Germline V gives CDR1 SGHTS, CDR2 YDEGEE. The CDR3 region has the DNA TGTGCCAGCAGCTTTGTATTGGTAGCTAGCGGAAATAAAGAGACCCAGTACTTC. As protein: CASSFVLVASGNKETQYF.

The chain carries TRBV30 and TRBJ1-6; tentatively, D is TRBD1 (6 bases). The CDR3 extends over 15 amino acids. Germline-derived CDR1 and CDR2 are GTSNPN and SVGIG (reference sequence). V lost 4 bases to trimming and J lost 0 bases, with 10 bases between them. The CDR3: CAWNRVSSYNSPLHF. The CDR3 DNA is TGTGCCTGGAACAGGGTTAGCTCCTATAATTCACCCCTCCACTTT.

The chain recombines TRBV5-1 with TRBJ2-2, with D perhaps matching TRBD1 (6 bases). Germline values: CDR1 SGHRS, CDR2 YFSETQ. This CDR3 is 17 amino acids long. Between the trimmed V and J ends, which lost 2 bases and 6 bases, there was a span of 20 bases. Here the CDR3 DNA reads TGCGCCAGCAGCTTACTTGCGGCAGGGGCGGGCGCCGGGGAGCTGTTTTTT. It is translated as CASSLLAAGAGAGELFF.

By frequency in the sample, this clone is medium-sized (0.01 to 0.1%). The V call is TRBV7-9, the J call TRBJ2-7, with a tentative D call TRBD1 (6 bases). The CDR3 runs to 12 residues. Germline CDR1 and CDR2: SEHNR and FQNEAQ (reference sequence). V was cut by 8 bases and J by 3 bases, with 11 bases left in between. The CDR3 here is CASGQGYYEQYF. In DNA, the CDR3 is TGTGCCAGCGGCCAGGGGTACTACGAGCAGTACTTC.

The gene calls are TRBV13 and TRBJ2-4, with 9 bases lining up with TRBD1. CDR3 length equals 17 residues. J lost 0 bases, V lost 0 bases, and 3 bases had no gene match. CDR1 PRHDT and CDR2 FYEKMQ come from the germline V gene (reference sequence). The CDR3 DNA sequence: TGTGCCAGCAGCTTAGGGGGGACAGGGTTAGCCAAAAACATTCAGTACTTC. It specifies CASSLGGTGLAKNIQYF.

The chain joins TRBV30 to TRBJ1-2; TRBD1 is a possible D gene (6 bases). The CDR3 spans 14 residues. Trimming removed 0 bases from V and 4 bases from J, with 12 bases in between. CDR1 and CDR2 (germline): GTSNPN, SVGIG (reference sequence). The CDR3 sequence: CAWSVGVTGYGYTF. The CDR3 nucleotides read TGTGCCTGGAGTGTTGGGGTGACAGGCTATGGCTACACCTTC.

This chain joins TRBV5-1 and TRBJ2-5, with D possibly TRBD2 on 5 matching bases. This CDR3 is 15 amino acids long. Germline-derived CDR1 and CDR2 are SGHRS and YFSETQ. Trimming cost V 2 bases and J 2 bases, with 13 bases left between them. In nucleotides, the CDR3 is TGCGCCAGCAGCTTCTCGCCTAGCTCACAAGAGACCCAGTACTTC. It translates to CASSFSPSSQETQYF. Together with reference TRBV5-1 and TRBJ2-5, the CDR3 gives the full variable domain: KAGVTQTPRYLIKTRGQQVTLSCSPISGHRSVSWYQQTPGQGLQFLFEYFSETQRNKGNFPGRFSGRQFSNSRSEMNVSTLELGDSALYLCASSFSPSSQETQYFGPGTRLLVL.

This chain joins TRBV4-1 and TRBJ2-7; 8 nucleotides agree with TRBD2. The J call is in doubt because the DNA end fits TRBJ2-1 better. Germline V gene lookup returns CDR1 MGHRA and CDR2 YSYEKL. This CDR3 region has 16 residues. CDR3 sequence: CASSQLGDSGIDEQFF. CDR3 in DNA: TGCGCCAGCAGCCAGTTGGGAGATAGCGGGATCGATGAGCAGTTCTTC.

Concerning this clone itself: The junction does not match germline at one end; this may be a read error. The chain couples TRBV29-1 to TRBJ2-1; 8 positions agree with TRBD2. From germline, CDR1 is SQVTM and CDR2 ANQGSEA. This CDR3 comprises 13 residues. CDR3 in DNA: TGCAGCACCCGCGGGGGGCCTATTACTGAGCAGCTCTTC. Translation gives CSTRGGPITEQLF.

The rearrangement links TRBV7-6 to TRBJ1-4; D unclear. The CDR3 runs 15 residues. V gave up 3 bases and J gave up 8 bases, with 16 bases separating them. Germline assignment: CDR1 SGHVS and CDR2 FNYEAQ. The CDR3 region is CASSFRRGVWEKLFF. The CDR3, as DNA: TGTGCCAGCAGCTTTCGACGCGGGGTATGGGAAAAACTGTTTTTT.

This rearrangement joins TRBV5-6 to TRBJ2-5; TRBD1 is a possible D gene (6 bases). There are 15 residues in the CDR3. Trimming pared 1 base from V and 5 bases from J, leaving 15 bases between. CDR1 is SGHDT and CDR2 is YYEEEE in the germline V gene. The CDR3 spells CASSLYSGASETQYF. The CDR3 nucleotides are TGTGCCAGCAGCTTGTATTCAGGGGCCAGTGAGACCCAGTACTTC. Variable domain in full (rest from reference TRBV5-6 and TRBJ2-5): DAGVTQSPTHLIKTRGQQVTLRCSPKSGHDTVSWYQQALGQGPQFIFQYYEEEERQRGNFPDRFSGHQFPNYSSELNVNALLLGDSALYLCASSLYSGASETQYFGPGTRLLVL.